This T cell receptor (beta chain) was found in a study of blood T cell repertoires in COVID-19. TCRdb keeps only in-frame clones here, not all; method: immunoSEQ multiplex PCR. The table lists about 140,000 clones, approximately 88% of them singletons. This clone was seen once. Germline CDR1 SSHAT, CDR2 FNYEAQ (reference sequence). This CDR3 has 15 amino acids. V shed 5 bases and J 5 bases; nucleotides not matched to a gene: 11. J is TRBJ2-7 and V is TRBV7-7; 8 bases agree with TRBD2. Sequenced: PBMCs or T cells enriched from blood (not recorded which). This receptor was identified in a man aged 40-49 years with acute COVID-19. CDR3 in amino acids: CASSLSREGLHEQYF. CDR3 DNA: TGTGCCAGCAGCCTGAGCCGGGAGGGCCTTCACGAGCAGTACTTC.